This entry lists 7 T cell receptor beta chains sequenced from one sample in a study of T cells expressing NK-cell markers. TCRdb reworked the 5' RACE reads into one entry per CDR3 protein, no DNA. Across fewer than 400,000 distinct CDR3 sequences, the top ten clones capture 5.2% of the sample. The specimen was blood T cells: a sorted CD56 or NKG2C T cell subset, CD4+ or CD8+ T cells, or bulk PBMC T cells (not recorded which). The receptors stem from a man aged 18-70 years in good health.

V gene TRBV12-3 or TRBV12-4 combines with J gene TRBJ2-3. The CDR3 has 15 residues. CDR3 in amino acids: CASSHSGASTDTQYF.

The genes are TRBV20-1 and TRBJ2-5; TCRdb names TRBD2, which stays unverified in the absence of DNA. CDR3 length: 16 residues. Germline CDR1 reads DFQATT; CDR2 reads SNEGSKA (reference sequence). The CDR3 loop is CSARPSVAGGRVTQYF.

The chain's CDR3 is CASSLVAGNYNSPLHF. The chain carries TRBV7-8 and TRBJ1-6. The CDR3 runs 16 residues. Germline-derived CDR1 and CDR2 are SGHVS and FQNEAQ.

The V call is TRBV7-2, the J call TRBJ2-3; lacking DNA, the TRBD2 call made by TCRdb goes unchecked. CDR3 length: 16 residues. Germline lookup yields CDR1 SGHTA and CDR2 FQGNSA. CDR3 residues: CASSLALRGGADTQYF.

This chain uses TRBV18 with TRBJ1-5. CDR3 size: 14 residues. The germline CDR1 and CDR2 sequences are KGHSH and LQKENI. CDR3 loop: CASSPPGGLRPQHF.

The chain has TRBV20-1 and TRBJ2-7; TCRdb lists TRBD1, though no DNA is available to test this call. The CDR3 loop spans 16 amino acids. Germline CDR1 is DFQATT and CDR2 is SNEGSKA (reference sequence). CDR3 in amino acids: CSATALRDRESYEQYF.

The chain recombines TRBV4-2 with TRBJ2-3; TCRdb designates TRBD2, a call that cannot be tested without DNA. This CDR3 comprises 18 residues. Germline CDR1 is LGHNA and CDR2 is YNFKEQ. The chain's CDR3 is CASSQPGLAGGREDTQYF.